These 31 T cell receptor beta chains share one sample of origin, sequenced in a study of T-cell memory formation after mild COVID-19. TCRdb reanalysed the 5' RACE reads using MiXCR and keeps one entry per CDR3 protein. The sample holds more than 70,000 distinct CDR3 sequences; approximately 15% are singletons and the top ten take 30% to 35%. Sequenced material: PBMCs or a T cell subset sorted from them (not recorded which). Every receptor here comes from an adult woman who had mild COVID-19 (a few samples of this study predate the infection). Cell type and time point are not known.

The chain has TRBV19 and TRBJ2-7, with a possible D match to TRBD1 (5 bases). CDR3 size: 13 residues. CDR1 and CDR2 from the germline V gene are LNHDA and SQIVND (reference sequence). Trimming shortened V by 2 bases and J by 5 bases, and 10 bases separated the two germline ends. Here the CDR3 reads CASSIRGHNEQYF. As DNA, the CDR3 is TGTGCCAGTAGTATAAGGGGTCACAACGAGCAGTACTTC.

This clonotype was observed a few times. V is TRBV12-3 or TRBV12-4 and J is TRBJ1-1, with D unclear. Trimming took off 6 bases at V and 0 bases at J, with 8 bases between the two ends. There are 13 residues in the CDR3. CDR3 coding DNA: TGTGCCAGCAGCCCTCCGCTGAACACTGAAGCTTTCTTT. Protein: CASSPPLNTEAFF.

This clonotype was picked up many times. V gene TRBV18 combines with J gene TRBJ2-7; 10 nucleotides match TRBD2. This CDR3 region has 15 residues. The germline V gene has CDR1 KGHSH and CDR2 LQKENI. V gave up 6 bases and J gave up 2 bases; unmatched junction bases: 7. DNA for the CDR3: TGTGCCAGCTCCCTTGACGGGACTAGCGCCTACGAGCAGTACTTC. Its protein is CASSLDGTSAYEQYF.

There are a few counts of this clonotype. The genes are TRBV9 and TRBJ2-2; D gene ambiguous. This CDR3 is built from 13 residues. Between the trimmed V and J ends, which lost 3 bases and 6 bases, there was a span of 9 bases. Per germline, CDR1 SGDLS and CDR2 YYNGEE. The CDR3, as DNA: TGTGCCAGCAGCGCTTCCACGTCCGGGGAGCTGTTTTTT. This translates into CASSASTSGELFF. Looking up the rest from reference TRBV9 and TRBJ2-2 gives the full variable domain: DSGVTQTPKHLITATGQRVTLRCSPRSGDLSVYWYQQSLDQGLQFLIQYYNGEERAKGNILERFSAQQFPDLHSELNLSSLELGDSALYFCASSASTSGELFFGEGSRLTVL.

This clonotype was seen a handful of times. The CDR3 loop is CASSFPGDPRNIQYF. CDR3 bases: TGTGCCAGCAGCTTTCCCGGGGACCCGAGAAACATTCAGTACTTC. This chain uses TRBV5-4 with TRBJ2-4; D may match TRBD1 or TRBD2 (5 bases each). Trimming left V 2 bases short and J 6 bases short, with 15 bases between. Germline V gene data show CDR1 as SGHNT and CDR2 as YYREEE (reference sequence). The CDR3 has 15 amino acids.

V is TRBV30 and J is TRBJ1-4; D is possibly TRBD1 (6 bases). Germline CDR1 reads GTSNPN; CDR2 reads SVGIG (reference sequence). The CDR3 sequence is 13 residues long. Deletions cut 3 bases from V and 8 bases from J, with 13 bases between. The CDR3 sequence is CAWSWTAGEKLFF. CDR3 sequence (DNA): TGTGCCTGGAGCTGGACAGCAGGCGAAAAACTGTTTTTT.

The chain combines TRBV7-9 with TRBJ2-5; the D gene could be TRBD1 or TRBD2 (5 bases each). V lost 0 bases and J 5 bases, leaving 13 bases between the germline ends. Germline lookup yields CDR1 SEHNR and CDR2 FQNEAQ (reference sequence). This CDR3 has 15 amino acids. CDR3 coding DNA: TGTGCCAGCAGCTTAGCAGACAGTTGGAGGGAGACCCAGTACTTC. Its protein product is CASSLADSWRETQYF.

Comment on this clonotype: A read error is possible here, since a much larger clone lies one base away. The rearrangement uses TRBV7-9 and TRBJ2-5; 8 bases align to TRBD2. V was pared by 4 bases and J by 0 bases, with 10 bases of the junction left unmatched. Looked up from germline, CDR1 is SEHNR and CDR2 is FQNEAQ (reference sequence). The CDR3 loop spans 17 amino acids. As DNA, the CDR3 is TGTGCCAGCAGCTCCCTGACTAGCGTGAGGTACCAAGAGACCCAGTACTTC. Residues: CASSSLTSVRYQETQYF.

The V and J genes are TRBV9 and TRBJ2-3; perhaps TRBD2 as D (5 bases). Trimming took 0 bases from V and 4 from J, leaving 9 bases between them. Per germline, CDR1 SGDLS and CDR2 YYNGEE. The CDR3 has 14 residues. CDR3 residues: CASSVGAVPDTQYF. DNA of the CDR3: TGTGCCAGCAGCGTAGGAGCGGTACCAGATACGCAGTATTTT.

The chain recombines TRBV7-9 with TRBJ2-7, with TRBD1 as a possible D gene (6 bases). The CDR3 runs 14 residues. V was clipped by 5 bases and J by 1 base, with 12 bases between them. In germline, CDR1 is SEHNR, CDR2 FQNEAQ (reference sequence). CDR3 sequence (DNA): TGTGCCAGCAGCCGCCCCGGACAGTCCTACGAGCAGTACTTC. It codes for CASSRPGQSYEQYF.

The CDR3 coding sequence is TGTGCCAGCAGCTTCAGCGGCGGGGGGCTCCAAGAGACCCAGTACTTC. The encoded protein is CASSFSGGGLQETQYF. V and J are TRBV13 and TRBJ2-5; 8 bases agree with TRBD2. V shed 3 bases, J shed 1 base, and the junction held 7 bases outside the gene matches. The germline V gene has CDR1 PRHDT and CDR2 FYEKMQ (reference sequence). This CDR3 region has 16 residues.

The chain recombines TRBV7-9 with TRBJ2-5; 7 bases match TRBD2. The CDR3 consists of 16 residues. CDR1 is SEHNR and CDR2 is FQNEAQ in the germline V gene (reference sequence). The J segment lost 5 bases and the V segment lost 0 bases, leaving 9 bases of the junction unmatched. CDR3 coding DNA: TGTGCCAGCAGCTTAGCGCACAGCGGGACGGGGGAGACCCAGTACTTC. This gives the protein CASSLAHSGTGETQYF.

The V and J genes are TRBV7-6 and TRBJ2-2, with TRBD1 as a possible D gene (6 bases). CDR1 and CDR2 from the germline V gene are SGHVS and FNYEAQ. The length of the CDR3 is 17 residues. V dropped 0 bases and J dropped 1 base, with 12 bases sitting between them. The CDR3 DNA reads as TGTGCCAGCAGCTTAGCCTACAGGGCCGGGAACACCGGGGAGCTGTTTTTT. Amino acid sequence: CASSLAYRAGNTGELFF.

The chain links TRBV4-1 to TRBJ2-7; TRBD2 agrees at 8 bases. Germline V CDR1 and CDR2: MGHRA, YSYEKL. The CDR3 sequence is 14 residues long. Germline trimming cut 0 bases from V and 7 bases from J; bases unmatched to any gene: 5. CDR3 nucleotide sequence: TGCGCCAGCAGCCAAGAAGCGGGGGTCTCTGAGCAGTACTTC. Translated: CASSQEAGVSEQYF.

This clonotype has a count of ten or more. The chain couples TRBV24-1 to TRBJ2-5; D call uncertain. Trimming pared 2 bases from V and 5 bases from J, leaving 5 bases between. The CDR3 spans 12 residues. The germline gives CDR1 KGHDR, CDR2 SFDVKD. In nucleotides, the CDR3 is TGTGCCACCAGTGATTCGCGGGAGACCCAGTACTTC. Its translation is CATSDSRETQYF.

The chain links TRBV7-3 to TRBJ2-3; D is undetermined. Deletions cut 5 bases from V and 0 bases from J, with 12 bases between. The germline gives CDR1 SGHTA, CDR2 FQGTGA. The CDR3 totals 15 residues. CDR3 sequence (DNA): TGTGCCAGCAGCCCCAAACGGGCTAGCACAGATACGCAGTATTTT. It specifies CASSPKRASTDTQYF.

The table lists this clonotype with a few counts. This chain uses TRBV12-3 or TRBV12-4 with TRBJ2-7, with D perhaps assigned TRBD1 or TRBD2 (6 bases each). The ends were cut back, 6 bases at V and 3 bases at J, with 15 bases in the middle. The CDR3 spans 14 residues. Here the CDR3 DNA reads TGTGCCAGCAGCCCGGGGGCCTACGGCTACGAGCAGTACTTC. Its translation: CASSPGAYGYEQYF.

CDR3 nucleotides: TGTGCCAGCAGCCCCGTCGTGGATCCGTACCAAGAGACCCAGTACTTC. Translating it yields CASSPVVDPYQETQYF. The chain uses TRBV7-2 and TRBJ2-5; no firm D call. The V gene lost 5 bases and the J gene lost 0 bases, with 16 bases spanning the gap. CDR1 and CDR2 from the germline V gene are SGHTA and FQGNSA. This CDR3 spans 16 amino acids.

The V gene is TRBV23-1, the J gene TRBJ2-1, with 11 nucleotides matching TRBD2. TRBV23-1 is an ORF; its function is uncertain. This CDR3 has 17 amino acids. The V gene end was trimmed by 6 bases and the J gene end by 4 bases; junction bases not matched to a gene: 11. As DNA, the CDR3 is TGCGCCAGCAGCCCCGGAGGGACTAGCGGTTTATACAATGAGCAGTTCTTC. It translates to CASSPGGTSGLYNEQFF.

This chain connects TRBV7-8 to TRBJ2-2, with D unresolved. This CDR3 spans 13 amino acids. Germline V gives CDR1 SGHVS, CDR2 FQNEAQ. Trimming removed 2 bases at V and 6 bases at J, with 7 bases between. The CDR3: CASSLLESGELFF. CDR3 coding DNA: TGTGCCAGCAGCTTACTGGAATCCGGGGAGCTGTTTTTT.

This clonotype has just a few counts. V and J are TRBV2 and TRBJ2-2, with TRBD2 identical over 10 bases. Unmatched junction bases numbered 12, after V lost 2 bases and J lost 9 bases. The CDR3 runs to 17 residues. The germline gives CDR1 SNHLY, CDR2 FYNNEI. Here the CDR3 reads CASSEPRGSGGIRELFF. CDR3 in DNA: TGTGCCAGCAGTGAACCCCGGGGTAGCGGGGGGATAAGGGAGCTGTTTTTT.

Only one count was recorded for this clonotype. This rearrangement joins TRBV2 to TRBJ1-6; D not certain. The germline V and J ends were trimmed by 2 bases and 0 bases, with 8 bases remaining between them. The CDR3 loop spans 16 amino acids. The V gene's germline CDR1 is SNHLY and CDR2 FYNNEI. The CDR3 is CASSETSSSYNSPLHF. The CDR3 bases are TGTGCCAGCAGTGAAACATCCAGCTCCTATAATTCACCCCTCCACTTT.

V usage is TRBV4-3 and J usage is TRBJ1-1; no reliable D call. The germline V and J ends were trimmed by 1 base and 6 bases, with 27 bases remaining between them. The CDR3 spans 19 residues. Germline CDR1 LGHNA, CDR2 YSLEER. CDR3 nucleotides: TGCGCCAGCAGCCAAGGGACGGTATCCGGGATTTCCAGCGGTCCTGAAGCTTTCTTT. Amino acid sequence: CASSQGTVSGISSGPEAFF.

This chain joins TRBV7-3 and TRBJ1-1; 7 bases are shared with TRBD1. CDR1 is SGHTA, CDR2 FQGTGA, per germline. The length of the CDR3 is 14 residues. Trimming removed 8 bases from V and 3 bases from J; junction bases left unmatched: 9. CDR3 bases: TGTGCCAGCTCCTTCGGAACAGGGGACACTGAAGCTTTCTTT. Its translation is CASSFGTGDTEAFF.

The chain is built from TRBV7-9 and TRBJ1-2; D remains unclear. The CDR3 is 15 amino acids. V was cut by 4 bases and J by 5 bases, with 17 bases left in between. The germline V gene has CDR1 SEHNR and CDR2 FQNEAQ (reference sequence). CDR3 in DNA: TGTGCCAGCAGCTATTTAAACCAGCGGAGGTATGGCTACACCTTC. Protein sequence: CASSYLNQRRYGYTF.

This clonotype was found a few times. V is TRBV9 and J is TRBJ2-1; 7 nucleotides line up with TRBD1. Looked up from germline, CDR1 is SGDLS and CDR2 is YYNGEE. The CDR3 runs to 13 residues. V lost 2 bases to trimming and J lost 8 bases; unmatched junction nucleotides: 4. CDR3 nucleotide sequence: TGTGCCAGCAGCGTGCGACAGGGTCATGAGCAGTTCTTC. Protein: CASSVRQGHEQFF.

The chain joins TRBV2 to TRBJ1-4, with a possible D match to TRBD1 (5 bases). Trimming stripped 0 bases from V and 8 bases from J, with 10 bases between. Germline CDR1 and CDR2: SNHLY and FYNNEI. This CDR3 contains 14 residues. The CDR3 DNA follows: TGTGCCAGCAGTGAAGCAGGGGTGTGGGAAAAACTGTTTTTT. Its translation is CASSEAGVWEKLFF.

A few counts support this clonotype. The V and J genes are TRBV25-1 and TRBJ2-7; possibly TRBD1 for D (6 bases). The V end was cut by 10 bases, the J end by 6 bases, with 19 bases between. From germline, CDR1 is MGHDK and CDR2 SYGVNS. The CDR3 contains 13 residues. The CDR3 reads CANSGTLLGEQYF. The CDR3 region has the DNA TGTGCCAACTCCGGGACATTACTCGGCGAGCAGTACTTC.

This clonotype was counted a few times. The chain has TRBV4-1 and TRBJ2-7, with a possible D match to TRBD2 (5 bases). Germline V gene lookup returns CDR1 MGHRA and CDR2 YSYEKL. The CDR3 spans 14 residues. With 4 bases removed from V and 3 bases from J, the gap between germline ends came to 13 bases. CDR3 sequence reads: CASSRGRGDYEQYF. The CDR3 DNA reads TGCGCCAGCAGCCGCGGACGGGGAGACTACGAGCAGTACTTC.

A few counts support this clonotype. The V and J genes are TRBV25-1 and TRBJ2-7; unclear D gene. This CDR3 is 11 amino acids long. V lost 5 bases, J lost 3 bases, and 5 bases lay in between. CDR1 MGHDK and CDR2 SYGVNS come from the germline V gene. CDR3 amino acids: CASSRDYEQYF. As DNA, the CDR3 is TGTGCCAGCAGTAGGGACTACGAGCAGTACTTC.

There are a few counts of this clonotype. The V and J genes are TRBV3-1 and TRBJ2-1, with a weak D call TRBD2 (5 bases). Trimming cost V 1 base and J 0 bases, with 10 bases left between them. This CDR3 has 16 amino acids. Germline V gives CDR1 LGHDT, CDR2 YNNKEL (reference sequence). This CDR3 is CASSQGTGSSYNEQFF. CDR3 DNA sequence: TGTGCCAGCAGCCAAGGGACGGGAAGCTCCTACAATGAGCAGTTCTTC.